What follows is one T cell receptor beta chain and its context. Its antigen is not yet known. No base-level quality is on record; no much larger clone is a single base apart. This specimen belongs to a study of shared clonotypes between healthy human individuals (dated by TCRdb to about 2020). With regard to the full study: A couple of women and three men aged 18 to 49 years were included in the cohort. Per donor, three plates each were used for CD4 naive and CD4 memory, two for CD8 naive, and one for CD8 memory. To estimate repertoire size and how much clonotypes are shared between individuals, the study performed deep sequencing of blood TCR repertoires from 4 to 6 healthy adults. Leukapheresis yielded between about 0.85 and 10 billion PBMCs per donor. Different laboratories and diverse techniques were used to prepare libraries and sequence TCR repertoires, to increase sequencing depth and limit assay-specific biases. Study-wide conclusions, independent of this receptor: Across several donors, about 5.2% of naive CD4, 3.5% of naive CD8, 2.3% of memory CD4, and 0.4% of memory CD8 clonotypes were shared. Compared with non-shared clonotypes, clonotypes shared by all four sorted-subset donors had higher generation probabilities. Incomplete sequencing was indicated by rarefaction of sorted-subset datasets, despite the large sequencing depth. Based on pairwise subsampling, the degree of clonotype sharing among donors was expected to be affected by sequencing depth. Naive subsets generally had larger estimated clonotype richness than memory subsets. Sampling was restricted to blood, and TCR repertoires in tissues likely differ from the TCR repertoires found in blood. The small number of donors limited the genetic and exposure-history diversity represented.

Using the deep immunoSEQ assay, multiplex PCR amplified TCR CDR3 regions from genomic DNA. Extracted genomic DNA from each cell subset was distributed evenly across all wells of several immunoSEQ 96-well plates, and each plate was treated as a replicate. Each replicate PCR for sorted subsets received roughly 0.2 ug genomic DNA, equal to roughly 30,000 T cell genomes. The purified libraries were quantified using a Qubit 3.0 fluorometer, sized with a Bioanalyzer 2100, and then quantified again using the KAPA Library Quantification kit. Each immunoSEQ 96-well plate was sequenced on its own single-read 150-cycle Illumina NextSeq 550 flow cell. For the original study's pipeline: Because the immunoSEQ output included only junctional sequences and no quality scores, the filtering could not be the same as the filtering used for full-length reads. Sequences were annotated with PyIR, a Python wrapper for IgBLAST v1.9, and V/J genes and CDR3 were assigned using IMGT germline references. Any read was removed if the V/J assignment was weak (E-value above 1e-6), the CDR3 was missing, or the read contained stop codons, out-of-frame junctions, or ambiguous translated residues. V3J clonotypes were defined as sequences sharing the same inferred V gene, J gene, and CDR3 amino acid sequence. The percentage overlap between two repertoires was calculated by dividing the number of shared unique clonotypes by the size of the smaller repertoire. Three approaches were used to assess repertoire richness: RTK rarefaction, the Chao1 estimator, and Recon v2.1 estimates of unobserved clonotypes. OLGA was used to compute generation probabilities for all TCRbeta clonotypes that the gDNA method yielded from a few donors. What TCRdb holds here is the immuneACCESS table cut down to in-frame rearrangements. Part of the clones is not present; checked against another copy, under half of the missing clones reflect an unresolved V gene, and the others are unexplained. The V and J calls and the clone size are those of that table, but D and trimming were determined from the DNA. In all, the sample holds around 2,000,000 clones, and just under 95% of those were seen once. The ten top clones hold around 1.1% of the sample.

Taken from the germline V gene (reference sequence), the CDR1 and CDR2 loops are MNHEY and SMNVEV. The CDR3, from cysteine to phenylalanine, totals 12 residues. The sequence is cut down to CDR3 DNA, 36 bases in frame from base 1. Trimming costs V 6 bases and J 9 bases, and their ends lie 12 bases apart. For the CD8 naive samples, CD45RO-negative cells were positively selected for CCR7, yielding a CD45RA+CCR7+ population from which TemRA cells were excluded. Healthy HIV-negative adults with no recently reported acute infections or vaccinations were included as donors. Every donor was a Caucasian adult living in Nashville, Tennessee, USA. After blood collection by leukapheresis, PBMCs were isolated using Ficoll-Histopaque density gradient centrifugation and then cryopreserved in the vapor phase of liquid nitrogen. Analytical flow cytometry was used to check the purity and quantity of every magnetically sorted T cell population. Genomic DNA was isolated from each sorted fraction and quantified by UV absorbance on a Nanodrop 2000c.

Sequencing input: naive CD8+ T cells sorted from blood. The cell subset or site label here, explained by the study, means: CD45RA+CCR7+. In this chain, TRBV27 is recombined with TRBJ1-5; the D gene cannot be resolved reliably. This TCR came from a man aged 18 to 29 in good health. Here the CDR3 is given as CASSLPWGPQHF. In nucleotide form, the sequence is TGTGCCAGCAGCCTCCCCTGGGGGCCCCAGCATTTT.